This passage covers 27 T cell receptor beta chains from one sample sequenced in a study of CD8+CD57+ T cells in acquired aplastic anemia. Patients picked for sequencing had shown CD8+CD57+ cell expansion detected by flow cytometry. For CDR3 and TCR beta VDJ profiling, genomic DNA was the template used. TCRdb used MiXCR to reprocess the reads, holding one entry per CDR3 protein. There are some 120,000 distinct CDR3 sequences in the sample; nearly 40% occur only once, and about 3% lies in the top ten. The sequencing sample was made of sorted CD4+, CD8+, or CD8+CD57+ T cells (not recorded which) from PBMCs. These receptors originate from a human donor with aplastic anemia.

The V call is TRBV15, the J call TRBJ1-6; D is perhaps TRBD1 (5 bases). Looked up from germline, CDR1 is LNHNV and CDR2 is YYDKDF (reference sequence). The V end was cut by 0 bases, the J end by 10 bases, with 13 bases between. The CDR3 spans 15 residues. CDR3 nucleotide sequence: TGTGCCACCAGCAGAGATAGGGGAGAAGGATCACCCCTCCACTTT. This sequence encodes CATSRDRGEGSPLHF.

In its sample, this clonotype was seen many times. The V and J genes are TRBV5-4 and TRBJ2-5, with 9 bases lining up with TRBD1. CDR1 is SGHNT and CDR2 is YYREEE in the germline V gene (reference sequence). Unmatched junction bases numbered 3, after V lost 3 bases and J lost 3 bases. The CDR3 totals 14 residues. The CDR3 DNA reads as TGTGCCAGCAGCTCCAGGGACAGGGAAGAGACCCAGTACTTC. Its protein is CASSSRDREETQYF.

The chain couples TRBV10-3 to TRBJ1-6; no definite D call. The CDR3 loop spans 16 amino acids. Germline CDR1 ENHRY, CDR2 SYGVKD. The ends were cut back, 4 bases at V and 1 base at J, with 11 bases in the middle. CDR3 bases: TGTGCCATCAGTGCAGTCAGTAGATCCTATAATTCACCCCTCCACTTT. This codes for CAISAVSRSYNSPLHF.

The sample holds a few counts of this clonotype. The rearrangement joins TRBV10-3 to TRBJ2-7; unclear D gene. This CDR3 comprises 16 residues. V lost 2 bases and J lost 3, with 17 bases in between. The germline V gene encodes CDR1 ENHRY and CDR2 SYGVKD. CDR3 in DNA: TGTGCCATCAGTGAGAACAGCTGGGATAGTTTCTACGAGCAGTACTTC. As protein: CAISENSWDSFYEQYF.

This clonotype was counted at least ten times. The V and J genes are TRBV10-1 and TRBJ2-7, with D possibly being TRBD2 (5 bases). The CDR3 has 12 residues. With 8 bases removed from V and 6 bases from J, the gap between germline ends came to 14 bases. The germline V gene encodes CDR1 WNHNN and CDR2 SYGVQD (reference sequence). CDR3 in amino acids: CASDPGISEQYV. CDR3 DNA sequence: TGCGCCAGCGACCCGGGAATCTCCGAGCAGTACGTC.

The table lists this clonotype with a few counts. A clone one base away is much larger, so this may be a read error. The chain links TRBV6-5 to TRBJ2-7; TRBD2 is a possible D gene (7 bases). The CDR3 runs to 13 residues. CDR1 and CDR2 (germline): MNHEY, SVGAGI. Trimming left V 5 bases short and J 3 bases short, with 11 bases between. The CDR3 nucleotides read TGTGCCAGCAGTCACAGGGAGGGCTACGAGCAGTACGTC. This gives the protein CASSHREGYEQYV.

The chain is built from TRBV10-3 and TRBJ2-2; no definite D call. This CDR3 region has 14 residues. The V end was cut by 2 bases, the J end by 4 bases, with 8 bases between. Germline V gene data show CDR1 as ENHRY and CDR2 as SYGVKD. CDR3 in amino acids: CAISEVRFTGELFF. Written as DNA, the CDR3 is TGTGCCATCAGTGAGGTTAGGTTCACCGGGGAGCTGTTTTTT.

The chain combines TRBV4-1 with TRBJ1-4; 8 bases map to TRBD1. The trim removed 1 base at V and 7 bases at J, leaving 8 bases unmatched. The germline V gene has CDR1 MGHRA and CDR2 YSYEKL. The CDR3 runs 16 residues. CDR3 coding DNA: TGCGCCAGCAGCCAAGGAGGACAGGGAATTTTTGAAAAACTGTTTTTT. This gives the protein CASSQGGQGIFEKLFF.

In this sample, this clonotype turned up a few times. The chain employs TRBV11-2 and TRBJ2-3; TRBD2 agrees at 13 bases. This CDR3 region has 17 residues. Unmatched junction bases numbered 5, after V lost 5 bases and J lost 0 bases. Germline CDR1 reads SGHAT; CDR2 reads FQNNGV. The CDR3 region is CASSRRTSGGSTDTQYF. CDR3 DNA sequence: TGTGCCAGCAGCCGTCGGACTAGCGGGGGTAGCACAGATACGCAGTATTTT.

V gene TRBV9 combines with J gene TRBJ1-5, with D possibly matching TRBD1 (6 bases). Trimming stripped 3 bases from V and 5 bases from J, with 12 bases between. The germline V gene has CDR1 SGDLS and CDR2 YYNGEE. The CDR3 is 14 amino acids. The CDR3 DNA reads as TGTGCCAGCAGCGCGGCAGGGGATCATCAGCCCCAGCATTTT. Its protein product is CASSAAGDHQPQHF.

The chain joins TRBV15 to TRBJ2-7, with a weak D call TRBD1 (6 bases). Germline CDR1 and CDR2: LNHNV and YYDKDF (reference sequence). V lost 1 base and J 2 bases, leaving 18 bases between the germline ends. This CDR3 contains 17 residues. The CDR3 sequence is CATSRGGGRSLTYEQYF. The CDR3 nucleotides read TGTGCCACCAGCAGAGGTGGGGGCAGGAGCCTAACCTACGAGCAGTACTTC.

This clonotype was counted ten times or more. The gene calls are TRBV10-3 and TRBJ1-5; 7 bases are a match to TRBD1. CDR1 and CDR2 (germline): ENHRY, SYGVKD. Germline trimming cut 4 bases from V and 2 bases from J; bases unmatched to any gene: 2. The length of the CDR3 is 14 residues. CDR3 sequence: CAISGDRGNQPQHF. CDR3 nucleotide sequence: TGTGCCATCAGTGGAGACAGGGGCAATCAGCCCCAGCATTTT.

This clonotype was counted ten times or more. CDR3 in DNA: TGTGCCAGCAGCCTTTTATGGGGGGGTCAGCCCCAGCATTTT. Translating it yields CASSLLWGGQPQHF. The V call is TRBV7-2, the J call TRBJ1-5; maybe TRBD1 (5 bases). The V end was cut by 5 bases, the J end by 6 bases, with 14 bases between. Per the germline V gene, CDR1 is SGHTA and CDR2 is FQGNSA. The CDR3 is made up of 14 amino acids.

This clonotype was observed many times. CDR3 in DNA: TGTGCCATACCCCCGGGTAACTCTGGGGCCAACGTCCTGACTTTC. It translates to CAIPPGNSGANVLTF. The chain combines TRBV7-9 with TRBJ2-6; D call uncertain. The CDR3 is 15 amino acids. CDR1 SEHNR and CDR2 FQNEAQ come from the germline V gene (reference sequence). V lost 10 bases to trimming and J lost 0 bases, with 13 bases between them. Variable domain in full (rest from reference TRBV7-9 and TRBJ2-6): DTGVSQNPRHKITKRGQNVTFRCDPISEHNRLYWYRQTLGQGPEFLTYFQNEAQLEKSRLLSDRFSAERPKGSFSTLEIQRTEQGDSAMYLCAIPPGNSGANVLTFGAGSRLTVL.

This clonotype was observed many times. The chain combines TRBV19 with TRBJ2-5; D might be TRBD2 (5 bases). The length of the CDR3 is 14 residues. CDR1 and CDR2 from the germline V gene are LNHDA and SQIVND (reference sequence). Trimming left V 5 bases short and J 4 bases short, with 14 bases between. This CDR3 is CASSPTRAGETQYF. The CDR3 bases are TGTGCCAGTAGTCCCACGAGGGCTGGAGAGACCCAGTACTTC. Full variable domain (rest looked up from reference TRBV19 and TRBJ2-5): DGGITQSPKYLFRKEGQNVTLSCEQNLNHDAMYWYRQDPGQGLRLIYYSQIVNDFQKGDIAEGYSVSREKKESFPLTVTSAQKNPTAFYLCASSPTRAGETQYFGPGTRLLVL.

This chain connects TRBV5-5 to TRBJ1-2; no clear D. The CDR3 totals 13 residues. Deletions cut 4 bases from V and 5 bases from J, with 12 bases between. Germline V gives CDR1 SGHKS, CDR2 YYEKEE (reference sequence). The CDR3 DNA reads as TGTGCCAGCAGCCCGGACGGCGCATATGGCTACACCTTC. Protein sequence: CASSPDGAYGYTF.

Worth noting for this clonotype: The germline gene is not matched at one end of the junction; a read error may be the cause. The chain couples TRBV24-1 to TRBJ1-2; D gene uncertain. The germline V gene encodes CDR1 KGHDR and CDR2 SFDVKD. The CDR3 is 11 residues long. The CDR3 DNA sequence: TGTGCCACCAGTGATCTTAGCGGCGACTCCTTC. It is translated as CATSDLSGDSF.

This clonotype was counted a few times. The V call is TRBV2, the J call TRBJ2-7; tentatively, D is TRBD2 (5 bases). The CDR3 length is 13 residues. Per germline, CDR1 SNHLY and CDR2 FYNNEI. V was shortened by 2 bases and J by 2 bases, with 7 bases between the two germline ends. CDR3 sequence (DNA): TGTGCCAGCAGTGAACGGGGTCCCTACGAGCAGTACTTC. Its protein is CASSERGPYEQYF.

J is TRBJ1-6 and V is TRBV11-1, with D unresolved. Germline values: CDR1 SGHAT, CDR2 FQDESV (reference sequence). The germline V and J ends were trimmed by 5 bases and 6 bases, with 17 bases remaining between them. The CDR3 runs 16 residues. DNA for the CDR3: TGTGCCAGCAGCCAACCTACCGGAGAACGTAATTCACCCCTCCACTTT. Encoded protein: CASSQPTGERNSPLHF.

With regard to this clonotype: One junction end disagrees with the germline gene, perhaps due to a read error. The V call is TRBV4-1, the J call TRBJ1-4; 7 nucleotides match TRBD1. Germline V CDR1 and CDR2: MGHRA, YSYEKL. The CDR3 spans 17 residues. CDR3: CASSQAPNRGGVEKPFF. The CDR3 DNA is TGCGCCAGCAGCCAAGCACCTAACAGGGGAGGTGTTGAAAAACCGTTTTTT.

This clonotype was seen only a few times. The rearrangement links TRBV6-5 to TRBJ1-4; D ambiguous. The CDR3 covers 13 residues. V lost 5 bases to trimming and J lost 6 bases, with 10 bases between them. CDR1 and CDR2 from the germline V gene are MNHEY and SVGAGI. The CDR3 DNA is TGTGCCAGCAGTGGACGGATAGATGAAAAACTGTTTTTT. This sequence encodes CASSGRIDEKLFF.

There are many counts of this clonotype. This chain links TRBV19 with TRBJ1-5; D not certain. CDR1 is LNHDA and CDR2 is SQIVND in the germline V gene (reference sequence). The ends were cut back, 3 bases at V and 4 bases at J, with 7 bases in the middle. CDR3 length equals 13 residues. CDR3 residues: CASSIIGNQPQHF. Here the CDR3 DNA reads TGTGCCAGTAGTATTATTGGAAATCAGCCCCAGCATTTT.

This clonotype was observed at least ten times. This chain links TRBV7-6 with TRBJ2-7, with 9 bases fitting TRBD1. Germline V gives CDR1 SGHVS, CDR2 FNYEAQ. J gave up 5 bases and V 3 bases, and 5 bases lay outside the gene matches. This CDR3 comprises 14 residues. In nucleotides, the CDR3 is TGTGCCAGCAGCTTGGAACAGGGGGCTCACGAGCAGTACGTC. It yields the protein CASSLEQGAHEQYV.

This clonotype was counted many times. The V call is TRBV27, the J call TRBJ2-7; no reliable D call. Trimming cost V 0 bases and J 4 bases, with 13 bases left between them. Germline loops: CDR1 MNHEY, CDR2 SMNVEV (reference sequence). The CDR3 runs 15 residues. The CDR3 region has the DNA TGTGCCAGCAGTTTATCCGCTTCAACGGTGTACGAGCAGTACTTC. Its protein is CASSLSASTVYEQYF.

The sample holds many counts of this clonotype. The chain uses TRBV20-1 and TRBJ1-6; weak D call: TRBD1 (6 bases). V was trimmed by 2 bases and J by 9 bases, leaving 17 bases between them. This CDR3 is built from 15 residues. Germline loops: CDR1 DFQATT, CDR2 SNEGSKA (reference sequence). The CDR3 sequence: CSARRSGAQSSPLHF. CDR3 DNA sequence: TGCAGTGCTAGAAGGTCGGGGGCGCAGAGTTCACCCCTCCACTTT.

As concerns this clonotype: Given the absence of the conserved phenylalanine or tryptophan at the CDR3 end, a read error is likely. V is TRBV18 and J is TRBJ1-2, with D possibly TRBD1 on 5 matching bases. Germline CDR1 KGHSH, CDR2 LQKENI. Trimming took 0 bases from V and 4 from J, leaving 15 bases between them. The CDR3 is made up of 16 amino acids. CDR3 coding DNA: TGTGCCAGCTCACCACCGGGCACAGGCTGGATCTATGGCTACACCGTC. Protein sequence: CASSPPGTGWIYGYTV.

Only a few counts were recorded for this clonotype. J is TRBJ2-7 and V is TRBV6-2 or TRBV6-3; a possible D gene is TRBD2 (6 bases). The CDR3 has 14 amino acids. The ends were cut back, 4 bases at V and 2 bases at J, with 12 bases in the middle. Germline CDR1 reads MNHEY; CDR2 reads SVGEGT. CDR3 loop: CASSFPGVTYEQYF. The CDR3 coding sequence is TGTGCCAGCAGTTTCCCGGGGGTCACCTACGAGCAGTACTTC.